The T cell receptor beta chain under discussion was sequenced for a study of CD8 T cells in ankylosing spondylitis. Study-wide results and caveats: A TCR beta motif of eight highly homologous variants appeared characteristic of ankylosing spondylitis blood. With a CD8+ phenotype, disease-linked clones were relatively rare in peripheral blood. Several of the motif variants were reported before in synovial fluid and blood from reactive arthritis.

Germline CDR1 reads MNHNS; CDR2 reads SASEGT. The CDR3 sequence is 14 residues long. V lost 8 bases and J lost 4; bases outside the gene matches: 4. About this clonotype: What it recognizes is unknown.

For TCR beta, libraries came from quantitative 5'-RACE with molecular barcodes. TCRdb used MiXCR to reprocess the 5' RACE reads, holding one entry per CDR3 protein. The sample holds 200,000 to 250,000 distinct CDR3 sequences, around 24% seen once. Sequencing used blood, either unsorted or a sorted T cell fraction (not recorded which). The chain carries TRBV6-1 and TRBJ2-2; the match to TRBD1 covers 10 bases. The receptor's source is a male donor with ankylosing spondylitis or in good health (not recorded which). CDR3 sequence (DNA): TGTGCCAGCGGCCGGGACAGGGGCACCGGGGAGCTGTTTTTT. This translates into CASGRDRGTGELFF.